The 13 T cell receptor beta chains presented below share a single source sample, sequenced in a study of T cells in localized non-small cell lung cancer. Repertoires were generated with immunoSEQ multiplex PCR, while TCRdb's copy carries only in-frame clones and drops some. The sample has almost 30,000 clones, around 89% seen once. This material consisted of peripheral blood, taken before any cancer treatment. The receptors were gathered from a female donor over 55 with stage III squamous cell lung carcinoma.

This rearrangement joins TRBV21-1 to TRBJ1-2. TRBV21-1 is an annotated pseudogene. This CDR3 is built from 14 residues. The CDR3 loop is CASSVHGLSESYTF. The DNA of the CDR3 is TGTGCCAGCAGCGTCCACGGGCTCTCTGAGAGCTACACCTTC.

V usage is TRBV6-5 and J usage is TRBJ1-2, with a possible D match to TRBD1 (5 bases). This CDR3 has 13 residues. From germline, CDR1 is MNHEY and CDR2 SVGAGI. V was trimmed by 5 bases and J by 8 bases, leaving 15 bases between them. CDR3 coding DNA: TGTGCCAGCAGTACCCCAGGGATCTGGGGCTACACCTTC. Encoded protein: CASSTPGIWGYTF.

The rearrangement uses TRBV7-2 and TRBJ1-2, with D maybe TRBD1 (6 bases). The CDR3 has 13 residues. The V end lost 1 base, the J end lost 4 bases, and 7 bases lay between the germline ends. CDR1 is SGHTA and CDR2 is FQGNSA in the germline V gene. Here the CDR3 DNA reads TGTGCCAGCAGCTTAGGGACAGTCTATGGCTACACCTTC. As protein: CASSLGTVYGYTF.

The genes are TRBV29-1 and TRBJ2-3; 10 bases are shared with TRBD1. The V gene's germline CDR1 is SQVTM and CDR2 ANQGSEA. The CDR3 length is 14 residues. J was trimmed by 8 bases and V by 1 base; bases with no gene match: 6. The CDR3 sequence: CSVEGQGAQGTQYF. Here the CDR3 DNA reads TGCAGCGTTGAAGGACAGGGGGCGCAAGGTACGCAGTATTTT.

The chain employs TRBV13 and TRBJ2-2; D may be TRBD2 (6 bases). CDR1 is PRHDT, CDR2 FYEKMQ, per germline (reference sequence). V was shortened by 6 bases and J by 1 base, with 12 bases between the two germline ends. The CDR3 covers 15 residues. CDR3 coding DNA: TGTGCCAGCAGTCTAGGAGGGAGGAACACCGGGGAGCTGTTTTTT. It yields the protein CASSLGGRNTGELFF.

The chain combines TRBV9 with TRBJ1-2; D not certain. Per the germline V gene, CDR1 is SGDLS and CDR2 is YYNGEE. V was pared by 7 bases and J by 4 bases, with 20 bases between. The CDR3 is made up of 15 amino acids. Here the CDR3 DNA reads TGTGCCAGCGCGGGTACTAACGGGAGTTTCTATGGCTACACCTTC. Encoded protein: CASAGTNGSFYGYTF.

The rearrangement joins TRBV2 to TRBJ2-1; 8 bases are a match to TRBD2. Per the germline V gene, CDR1 is SNHLY and CDR2 is FYNNEI. CDR3 length: 15 residues. The ends lost 6 bases at V and 3 bases at J; junction bases unmatched: 7. The CDR3 reads CASSFSGSSYNEQFF. In DNA, the CDR3 is TGTGCCAGCAGCTTCAGCGGGAGTAGCTACAATGAGCAGTTCTTC.

The V and J genes are TRBV4-1 and TRBJ2-3; D unresolved. This CDR3 contains 15 residues. The germline V gene encodes CDR1 MGHRA and CDR2 YSYEKL. The V and J ends lost 4 bases and 1 base respectively, with 12 bases between them. Here the CDR3 reads CASSPPYGRTDTQYF. The CDR3 DNA reads as TGCGCCAGCAGCCCCCCTTACGGACGCACAGATACGCAGTATTTT.

The V call is TRBV5-5, the J call TRBJ1-1, with a weak D call TRBD1 (5 bases). V lost 4 bases, J lost 2 bases, and 9 bases lay in between. Germline CDR1 reads SGHKS; CDR2 reads YYEKEE (reference sequence). The CDR3 has 13 residues. CDR3 protein: CASSPRVNTEAFF. DNA for the CDR3: TGTGCCAGCAGCCCCAGGGTCAACACTGAAGCTTTCTTT.

The J gene is TRBJ1-5, the V gene TRBV7-2; D ambiguous. The CDR3 has 11 residues. V was cut by 3 bases and J by 9 bases, with 6 bases left in between. In germline, CDR1 is SGHTA, CDR2 FQGNSA. The CDR3 sequence: CASSFDGPQHF. CDR3 nucleotide sequence: TGTGCCAGCAGCTTCGATGGGCCCCAGCATTTT.

This clone was observed once. The rearrangement links TRBV5-4 to TRBJ2-1, with 12 nucleotides matching TRBD2. The CDR3 covers 16 residues. V dropped 0 bases and J dropped 9; count of bases not matched to a gene: 7. Germline-derived CDR1 and CDR2 are SGHNT and YYREEE (reference sequence). DNA for the CDR3: TGTGCCAGCAGCTTGGCTAGCGGGGGGGCTGCAGGTGAGCAGTTCTTC. This sequence encodes CASSLASGGAAGEQFF.

CDR3 nucleotide sequence: TGCGCCAGCAGCTCTACTAGCGGGAGCTACGAGCAGTACTTC. Its translation: CASSSTSGSYEQYF. The chain carries TRBV5-1 and TRBJ2-7; 11 positions match TRBD2. This CDR3 contains 14 residues. V dropped 3 bases and J dropped 3; count of bases not matched to a gene: 2. The germline V gene has CDR1 SGHRS and CDR2 YFSETQ.

The chain employs TRBV6-5 and TRBJ2-2; D is ambiguous. V lost 2 bases and J lost 4, with 2 bases in between. Germline V lookup: CDR1 MNHEY, CDR2 SVGAGI. The length of the CDR3 is 12 residues. CDR3: CASSYRTGELFF. The CDR3 region has the DNA TGTGCCAGCAGTTACCGCACCGGGGAGCTGTTTTTT.